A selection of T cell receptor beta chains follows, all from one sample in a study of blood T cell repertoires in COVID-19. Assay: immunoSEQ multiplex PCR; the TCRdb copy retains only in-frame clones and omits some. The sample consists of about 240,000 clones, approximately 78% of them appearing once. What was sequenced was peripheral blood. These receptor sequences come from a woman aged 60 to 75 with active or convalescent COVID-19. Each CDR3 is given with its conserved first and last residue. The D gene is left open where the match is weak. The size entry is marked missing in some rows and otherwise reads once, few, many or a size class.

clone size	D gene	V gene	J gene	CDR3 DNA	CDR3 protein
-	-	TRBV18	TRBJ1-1	TGTGCCAGCTCACCACCGTCCGGGGGGAACACTGAAGCTTTCTTT	CASSPPSGGNTEAFF
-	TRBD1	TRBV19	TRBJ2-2	TGTGCCAGTAGCCCATCCGGGACAGGGAACACCGGGGAGCTGTTTTTT	CASSPSGTGNTGELFF
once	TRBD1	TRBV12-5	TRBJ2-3	TGTGCTAGTGGTTTGGGCCGGGACAGTCGGGTTGCAGATACGCAGTATTTT	CASGLGRDSRVADTQYF
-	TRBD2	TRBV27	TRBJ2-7	TGTGCCAGCAGCCAAGTGGGGGGGAGCTCCTACGAGCAGTACTTC	CASSQVGGSSYEQYF
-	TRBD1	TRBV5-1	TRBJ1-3	TGCGCCAGCAGCTTGGGAGGGGGCAGCTCTGGAAACACCATATATTTT	CASSLGGGSSGNTIYF
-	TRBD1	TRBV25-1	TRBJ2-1	TGTGCCAGCAGTAAACCCGGGACAGCATACAATGAGCAGTTCTTC	CASSKPGTAYNEQFF
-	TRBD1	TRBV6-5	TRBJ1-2	TGTGCCAGCAGTTACTCCGACAGGGTCCGTGGCTACACCTTC	CASSYSDRVRGYTF
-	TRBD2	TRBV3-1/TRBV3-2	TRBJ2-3	TGTGCCAGCAGCCAAGAACTAGCGGGGGGGGAAGATACGCAGTATTTT	CASSQELAGGEDTQYF
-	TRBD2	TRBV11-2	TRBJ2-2	TGTGCCAGCAGCTTAGAGGCTGCCGCGGGGGGGCCCACCGGGGAGCTGTTTTTT	CASSLEAAAGGPTGELFF
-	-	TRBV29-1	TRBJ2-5	TGCAGCGTTGATTGGGCAGCCCAAGAGACCCAGTACTTC	CSVDWAAQETQYF
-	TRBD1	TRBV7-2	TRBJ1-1	TGTGCCAGCAGCTTAATGGGGCCCGGGACAGGGTTCACTGAAGCTTTCTTT	CASSLMGPGTGFTEAFF
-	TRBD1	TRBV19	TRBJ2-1	TGTGCCAGTAGCCCCCGGGACAGGGGTCACAATGAGCAGTTCTTC	CASSPRDRGHNEQFF
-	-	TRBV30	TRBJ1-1	TGTGCCTGGTACAGGGCAGACACTGAAGCTTTCTTT	CAWYRADTEAFF
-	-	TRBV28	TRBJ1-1	TGTGCCAGCAGTTGGGGGGGGAGGCCCATGAACACTGAAGCTTTCTTT	CASSWGGRPMNTEAFF
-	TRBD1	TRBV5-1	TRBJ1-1	TGCGCCAGCAGCCGACAGGGAACGAACACTGAAGCTTTCTTT	CASSRQGTNTEAFF
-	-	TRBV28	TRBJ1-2	TGTGCCAGCAGTTTACCCTCCTTTAACTATGGCTACACCTTC	CASSLPSFNYGYTF
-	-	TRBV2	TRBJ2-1	TGTGCCAGCAGTGACAGTTACAATGAGCAGTTCTTC	CASSDSYNEQFF
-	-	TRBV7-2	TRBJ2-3	TGTGCCAGCAGCTTAGACGGTGCTCGCGGAGTCCCAGATACGCAGTATTTT	CASSLDGARGVPDTQYF
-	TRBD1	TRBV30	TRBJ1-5	TGTGCCTGGAGCATGGACAGGGGGGCAACTCAGCCCCAGCATTTT	CAWSMDRGATQPQHF
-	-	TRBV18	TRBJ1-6	TGTGCCAGCTCACCACGGGCGGGGCATGATAATTCACCCCTCCACTTT	CASSPRAGHDNSPLHF
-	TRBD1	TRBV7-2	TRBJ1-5	TGTGCCAGCAGCTTAGGGGGACAGCACAGCCAGCCCCAGCATTTT	CASSLGGQHSQPQHF
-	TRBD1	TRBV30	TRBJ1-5	TGTGCCTGTCGGCTGGGACAGGGGGCGAATCAGCCCCAGCATTTT	CACRLGQGANQPQHF
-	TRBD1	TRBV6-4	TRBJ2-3	TGTGCCAGCAGTTGGGGACAGGGGGCGAGCACAGATACGCAGTATTTT	CASSWGQGASTDTQYF
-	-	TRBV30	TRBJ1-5	TGTGCCTGGAGGTGGGGGGAAGATCAGCCCCAGCATTTT	CAWRWGEDQPQHF
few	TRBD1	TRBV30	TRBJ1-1	TGTGCCTTTTCCCGGGACAGGCCTTTCTTTCCGGCTTTCTTT	CAFSRDRPFFPAFF
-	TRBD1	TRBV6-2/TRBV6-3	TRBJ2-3	TGTGCCAGCAGTTACTCGACAGGGAAAGATACGCAGTATTTT	CASSYSTGKDTQYF
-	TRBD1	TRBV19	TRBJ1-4	TGTGCCAGTAGGAAGACACAGGGGAGAGGTGAAAAACTGTTTTTT	CASRKTQGRGEKLFF
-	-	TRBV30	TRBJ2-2	TGTGCCTGGAGTCGGGGGTCCGGGGAGCTGTTTTTT	CAWSRGSGELFF
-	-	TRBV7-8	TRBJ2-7	TGTGCCAGCAGCTCCGTCGACAGACCCCTTGGCGAGCAGTACTTC	CASSSVDRPLGEQYF